This T cell receptor beta chain was profiled in a study of shared clonotypes between healthy human individuals. Worth noting for this clone: The same CDR3 also results from other DNA sequences found in this sample.

The naive CD8 fraction comprised CD45RO-negative cells positively selected for CCR7 and excluded terminally differentiated effector memory CD45RA+ cells. The assay was run at deep level. Method: immunoSEQ multiplex PCR; TCRdb's copy keeps in-frame clones and lacks some. Altogether about 580,000 clones are present, roughly 98% being singletons, with the ten largest covering 0.3%. The sequenced sample was naive CD8+ T cells sorted from blood. The sequence was collected from a man between 25 and 39 years old in good health.

Here the CDR3 DNA reads TGCAGCGTTGAGTCAGGGTCTTACGAGCAGTACTTC. This codes for CSVESGSYEQYF. The chain employs TRBV29-1 and TRBJ2-7, with D possibly matching TRBD1 (5 bases). Per the germline V gene, CDR1 is SQVTM and CDR2 is ANQGSEA. The germline V and J ends were trimmed by 3 bases and 4 bases, with 10 bases remaining between them. This CDR3 is 12 amino acids long.